The rows below give T cell receptor beta chains drawn from one sample of a study of cytomegalovirus exposure and HLA in healthy donors. Generated by immunoSEQ multiplex PCR, the TCRdb table keeps only in-frame clones and is missing some. Counted here are 50,000 to 60,000 clones, approximately 80% occurring once; the ten biggest clones make up approximately 1.5%. Source material: PBMCs. The receptor set was obtained from a female donor in good health and CMV-seronegative. CDR3s include the opening cysteine and the closing phenylalanine or tryptophan. Each record gives: V gene, J gene, D gene, clone size, CDR3 protein, CDR3 DNA. A D gene is named only where the DNA matches it firmly. Clone sizes are given selectively: once, few, many, or a class where the clone is expanded.

TRBV5-4	TRBJ2-3	-	once	CASSTRSLALTDTQYF	TGTGCCAGCAGCACCCGGAGTCTAGCGTTAACAGATACGCAGTATTTT
TRBV28	TRBJ1-6	TRBD1	-	CASSFEGAVVPLHF	TGTGCCAGCAGTTTTGAGGGGGCTGTCGTCCCCCTCCACTTT
TRBV4-2	TRBJ2-7	TRBD1	-	CASSQTSGTGTYEQYF	TGTGCCAGCAGCCAAACGTCCGGGACAGGGACCTACGAGCAGTACTTC
TRBV7-8	TRBJ2-7	TRBD2	few	CASSPRLAGTRYEQYF	TGTGCCAGCAGCCCCCGACTAGCGGGGACTAGGTACGAGCAGTACTTC
TRBV7-9	TRBJ1-4	-	-	CASSKEGGNNEKLFF	TGTGCCAGCAGCAAGGAGGGAGGCAATAATGAAAAACTGTTTTTT
TRBV18	TRBJ1-1	-	-	CASSPGAGLLTEAFF	TGTGCCAGCTCCCCCGGGGCGGGGCTCTTGACTGAAGCTTTCTTT
TRBV6-4	TRBJ2-1	-	-	CASSDEAGHYNEQFF	TGTGCCAGCAGTGACGAGGCGGGGCATTACAATGAGCAGTTCTTC
TRBV12-5	TRBJ1-4	-	-	CASGHEQGSNEKLFF	TGTGCTAGTGGTCATGAACAGGGATCTAATGAAAAACTGTTTTTT
TRBV19	TRBJ1-1	-	-	CASSFVGAGTEAFF	TGTGCCAGTAGCTTCGTGGGGGCCGGGACTGAAGCTTTCTTT
TRBV5-4	TRBJ2-7	-	few	CASSLGLTYEQYF	TGTGCCAGCAGCTTAGGACTTACCTACGAGCAGTACTTC
TRBV18	TRBJ2-7	-	-	CASSPGAGREQYF	TGTGCCAGCTCACCGGGGGCAGGTCGGGAGCAGTACTTC
TRBV6-4	TRBJ1-2	TRBD1	-	CASSDSIRDRRSGYTF	TGTGCCAGCAGTGACTCAATCCGGGACAGGCGATCTGGCTACACCTTC
TRBV28	TRBJ1-6	-	-	CASSPSRGSYNSPLHF	TGTGCCAGCAGTCCATCCAGGGGATCCTATAATTCACCCCTCCACTTT
TRBV30	TRBJ2-1	-	-	CAWQSRRGEQFF	TGTGCCTGGCAGTCGCGGCGGGGTGAGCAGTTCTTC
TRBV4-1	TRBJ1-2	-	-	CASSQDRGSHTF	TGCGCCAGCAGCCAAGATCGGGGTAGCCACACCTTC
TRBV18	TRBJ1-2	TRBD1	once	CASSPSGTEDGYTF	TGTGCCAGCTCACCATCAGGGACAGAGGACGGCTACACCTTC
TRBV6-5	TRBJ1-4	-	-	CAVGLGNEKLFF	TGTGCCGTTGGACTGGGTAATGAAAAACTGTTTTTT
TRBV7-2	TRBJ1-2	-	-	CASSPRRRAPNYGYTF	TGTGCCAGCAGCCCTCGGCGGAGGGCCCCTAACTATGGCTACACCTTC
TRBV11-2	TRBJ2-2	-	few	CASSRRGNTGELFF	TGTGCCAGCAGCCGTAGGGGAAACACCGGGGAGCTGTTTTTT
TRBV2	TRBJ1-1	TRBD1	-	CASSETGGSDTEAFF	TGTGCCAGCAGTGAAACAGGGGGCTCTGACACTGAAGCTTTCTTT
TRBV29-1	TRBJ1-5	-	few	CSVVQAEGNQPQHF	TGCAGCGTTGTACAAGCCGAGGGCAATCAGCCCCAGCATTTT
TRBV5-1	TRBJ2-5	-	-	CASSLDLAQETQYF	TGCGCCAGCAGCTTGGACCTAGCCCAAGAGACCCAGTACTTC
TRBV11-3	TRBJ2-3	TRBD2	-	CASSRGGTDTQYF	TGTGCCAGCAGTCGGGGGGGAACAGATACGCAGTATTTT
TRBV5-1	TRBJ2-7	-	-	CASSVTGFSYEQYF	TGCGCCAGCAGCGTTACGGGATTCTCCTACGAGCAGTACTTC
TRBV5-1	TRBJ2-3	TRBD2	few	CASSFGGGFTDTQYF	TGCGCCAGCAGTTTCGGCGGGGGGTTCACAGATACGCAGTATTTT
TRBV4-3	TRBJ2-3	-	-	CASSQGGNWGTDTQYF	TGCGCCAGCAGCCAGGGAGGAAACTGGGGCACAGATACGCAGTATTTT
TRBV7-8	TRBJ2-5	-	-	CASSFLGSQGAQTQYF	TGTGCCAGCAGCTTTTTAGGGTCACAGGGCGCGCAGACCCAGTACTTC
TRBV25-1	TRBJ1-1	-	-	CASNFGGSTEAFF	TGTGCCAGCAACTTCGGGGGTTCGACTGAAGCTTTCTTT
TRBV5-1	TRBJ2-1	-	-	CASSSGDPLSNEQFF	TGCGCCAGCAGCTCGGGTGACCCCCTATCCAATGAGCAGTTCTTC
TRBV5-6	TRBJ2-1	TRBD2	-	CASSPLAGGESSYNEQFF	TGTGCCAGCAGCCCACTAGCGGGGGGGGAGAGCTCCTACAATGAGCAGTTCTTC
TRBV2	TRBJ2-3	-	-	CASSEAAGSSTDTQYF	TGTGCCAGCAGTGAAGCCGCGGGCTCTAGCACAGATACGCAGTATTTT
TRBV5-1	TRBJ1-1	TRBD1	-	CASSFLRQGATEAFF	TGCGCCAGCAGCTTCCTTCGACAGGGGGCTACTGAAGCTTTCTTT
TRBV6-6	TRBJ2-1	TRBD1	-	CASSYEAGGLNEQFF	TGTGCCAGCAGTTACGAGGCAGGGGGTCTAAATGAGCAGTTCTTC
TRBV9	TRBJ1-4	-	-	CASSVGAGSWEKLFF	TGTGCCAGCAGCGTAGGTGCAGGGTCGTGGGAAAAACTGTTTTTT
TRBV6-6	TRBJ2-1	TRBD2	-	CAAGGGQFF	TGTGCCGCGGGAGGTGGGCAGTTCTTC
TRBV30	TRBJ1-6	TRBD1	-	CAWSPIPGQGPNSPLHF	TGTGCCTGGAGTCCGATTCCGGGACAGGGACCGAATTCACCCCTCCACTTT
TRBV4-3	TRBJ1-2	TRBD1	-	CASSRTGFEGYTF	TGCGCCAGCAGCCGGACAGGGTTTGAGGGCTACACCTTC
TRBV7-9	TRBJ2-7	-	few	CSSSSSPGYEQYF	TGTTCCAGCAGCTCCAGTCCGGGGTACGAGCAGTACTTC
TRBV4-1	TRBJ2-5	TRBD2	-	CASSRTSGGTQETQYF	TGCGCCAGCAGCCGGACTAGCGGGGGAACCCAAGAGACCCAGTACTTC
TRBV19	TRBJ1-4	-	-	CASSTIALQGRAEKLFF	TGTGCCAGTAGTACTATCGCCTTACAGGGAAGGGCGGAAAAACTGTTTTTT
TRBV27	TRBJ2-1	-	few	CASSLSPGYNEQFF	TGTGCCAGCAGTTTATCCCCCGGCTACAATGAGCAGTTCTTC
TRBV5-5	TRBJ2-7	TRBD1	few	CASSSGTVLSYEQYF	TGTGCCAGCAGCTCCGGGACAGTCCTCTCCTACGAGCAGTACTTC
TRBV29-1	TRBJ1-4	TRBD1	-	CSVEKTGDRGEKLFF	TGCAGCGTGGAGAAGACAGGGGACCGGGGTGAAAAACTGTTTTTT
TRBV25-1	TRBJ1-1	-	-	CASTLAGGTEAFF	TGTGCCAGCACCCTAGCGGGGGGCACTGAAGCTTTCTTT
TRBV5-4	TRBJ1-1	TRBD1	-	CATTMDRVAEAFF	TGTGCCACGACCATGGACAGGGTGGCTGAAGCTTTCTTT